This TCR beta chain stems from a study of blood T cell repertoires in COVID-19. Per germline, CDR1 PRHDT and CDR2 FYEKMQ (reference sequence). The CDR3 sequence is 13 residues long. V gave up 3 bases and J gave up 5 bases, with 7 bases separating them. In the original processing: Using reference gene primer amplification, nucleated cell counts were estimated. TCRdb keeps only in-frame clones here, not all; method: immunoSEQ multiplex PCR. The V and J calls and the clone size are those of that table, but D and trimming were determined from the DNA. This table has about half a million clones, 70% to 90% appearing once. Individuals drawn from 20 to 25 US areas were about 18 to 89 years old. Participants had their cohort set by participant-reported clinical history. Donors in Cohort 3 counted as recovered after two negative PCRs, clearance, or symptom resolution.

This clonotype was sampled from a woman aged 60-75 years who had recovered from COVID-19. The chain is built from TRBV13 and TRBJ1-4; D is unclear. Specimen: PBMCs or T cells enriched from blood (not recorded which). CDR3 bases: TGTGCCAGCAGCTTGGGAGGGAATGAAAAACTGTTTTTT. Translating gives CASSLGGNEKLFF. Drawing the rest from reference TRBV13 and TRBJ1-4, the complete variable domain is AAGVIQSPRHLIKEKRETATLKCYPIPRHDTVYWYQQGPGQDPQFLISFYEKMQSDKGSIPDRFSAQQFSDYHSELNMSSLELGDSALYFCASSLGGNEKLFFGSGTQLSVL.